One sample yielded the 25 T cell receptor beta chains listed below, sequenced in a study of technical replicates of blood from a handful of donors. Libraries were prepared by immunoSEQ multiplex PCR; TCRdb keeps only in-frame clonotypes and omits some of them. The table records over 65,000 clones, roughly 98% of them present only once. The sequenced sample was T cells isolated from PBMCs. These receptors all come from a human donor in good health.

The chain is built from TRBV25-1 and TRBJ1-4; TRBD1 matches 7 bases. J gave up 2 bases and V 8 bases, and 11 bases lay outside the gene matches. The CDR3 is 16 residues long. Germline assignment: CDR1 MGHDK and CDR2 SYGVNS. As DNA, the CDR3 is TGTGCCAGCGGGGAGTCACAGGGGTGGACTAATGAAAAACTGTTTTTT. This translates into CASGESQGWTNEKLFF.

V and J are TRBV28 and TRBJ2-7; the D gene is possibly TRBD1 (6 bases). CDR1 MDHEN and CDR2 SYDVKM come from the germline V gene. This CDR3 comprises 17 residues. V shed 3 bases and J shed 2 bases, with 20 bases lying between them. In DNA form, the CDR3 reads TGTGCCAGCAGTTTCCGTAGGTCGACAGGAGGAACCTACGAGCAGTACTTC. This gives the protein CASSFRRSTGGTYEQYF.

This clone showed up just once. The V and J genes are TRBV5-4 and TRBJ2-7; 8 bases match TRBD2. V shed 4 bases and J 7 bases; nucleotides not matched to a gene: 13. The CDR3 consists of 15 residues. The germline CDR1 and CDR2 sequences are SGHNT and YYREEE (reference sequence). The CDR3: CASSDRAGARREQYF. CDR3 sequence (DNA): TGTGCCAGCAGCGACCGAGCGGGAGCGCGCCGGGAGCAGTACTTC.

This chain uses TRBV5-8 with TRBJ1-2; D is uncertain. The V end was cut by 4 bases, the J end by 5 bases, with 12 bases between. CDR3 length: 13 residues. CDR1 and CDR2 (germline): SGHTS, YDEGEE. The CDR3 region is CASSPGLDYGYTF. The CDR3, as DNA: TGTGCCAGCAGCCCGGGATTAGATTATGGCTACACCTTC.

The chain links TRBV29-1 to TRBJ2-7, with D unresolved. The CDR3 runs 13 residues. Germline CDR1 and CDR2: SQVTM and ANQGSEA. Trimming took off 1 base at V and 2 bases at J, with 9 bases between the two ends. The CDR3 loop reads CSVEGHRTYEQYF. In DNA form, the CDR3 reads TGCAGCGTTGAAGGGCACAGAACCTACGAGCAGTACTTC.

CDR3 coding DNA: TGTGCCAGCCCCGCAAACGGTCACACTGAAGCTTTCTTT. This gives the protein CASPANGHTEAFF. This chain uses TRBV6-1 with TRBJ1-1, with unresolved D. V lost 8 bases and J lost 3, with 13 bases in between. The CDR3 has 13 residues. CDR1 is MNHNS and CDR2 is SASEGT in the germline V gene.

The chain has TRBV19 and TRBJ1-5; D gene unclear. Looked up from germline, CDR1 is LNHDA and CDR2 is SQIVND (reference sequence). The CDR3 is made up of 16 amino acids. Trimming stripped 3 bases from V and 1 base from J, with 13 bases between. The CDR3 DNA reads TGTGCCAGTAGTATCATACTGTCCATAAGCAATCAGCCCCAGCATTTT. Residues: CASSIILSISNQPQHF.

Here the CDR3 reads CASSANERTQYF. DNA for the CDR3: TGTGCCAGCAGTGCTAATGAGAGGACCCAGTACTTC. The rearrangement uses TRBV2 and TRBJ2-5; D remains ambiguous. Germline V gene sequence: CDR1 SNHLY, CDR2 FYNNEI. The CDR3 contains 12 residues. V gave up 4 bases and J gave up 7 bases, with 10 bases separating them.

The chain recombines TRBV13 with TRBJ2-7; TRBD1 is a possible D gene (5 bases). The CDR3 covers 14 residues. V was trimmed by 5 bases and J by 4 bases, leaving 15 bases between them. Germline V lookup: CDR1 PRHDT, CDR2 FYEKMQ (reference sequence). The chain's CDR3 is CASSLNRGLYEQYF. CDR3 DNA: TGTGCCAGCAGCCTCAATAGGGGCCTATACGAGCAGTACTTC.

This clone was seen once. The chain links TRBV5-1 to TRBJ2-7, with 7 bases that match TRBD2. V lost 5 bases and J lost 4; bases outside the gene matches: 12. Germline CDR1 reads SGHRS; CDR2 reads YFSETQ. The length of the CDR3 is 15 residues. The CDR3 loop reads CASRPRPQGGYEQYF. The CDR3 DNA is TGCGCCAGCAGACCCCGCCCGCAGGGAGGGTACGAGCAGTACTTC. Full variable domain (remainder filled in from reference TRBV5-1 and TRBJ2-7): KAGVTQTPRYLIKTRGQQVTLSCSPISGHRSVSWYQQTPGQGLQFLFEYFSETQRNKGNFPGRFSGRQFSNSRSEMNVSTLELGDSALYLCASRPRPQGGYEQYFGPGTRLTVT.

The V gene is TRBV28, the J gene TRBJ1-1, with D hard to call. V dropped 4 bases and J dropped 0 bases, with 15 bases sitting between them. CDR1 and CDR2 from the germline V gene are MDHEN and SYDVKM. The CDR3 has 16 amino acids. The DNA for the CDR3 is TGTGCCAGCAGTTCCCCGGCGGCCAACATGAACACTGAAGCTTTCTTT. Encoded protein: CASSSPAANMNTEAFF.

This chain joins TRBV5-1 and TRBJ2-2; weak D call: TRBD1 (6 bases). The CDR3 length is 16 residues. Trimming took off 0 bases at V and 7 bases at J, with 16 bases between the two ends. CDR1 SGHRS and CDR2 YFSETQ come from the germline V gene. Here the CDR3 reads CASSLAPVDRSGELFF. The CDR3 DNA sequence: TGCGCCAGCAGCTTGGCCCCTGTCGACAGGAGCGGGGAGCTGTTTTTT.

V usage is TRBV4-1 and J usage is TRBJ1-5; a weak D match, TRBD1 (5 bases). In germline, CDR1 is MGHRA, CDR2 YSYEKL. Trimming left V 3 bases short and J 6 bases short, with 18 bases between. The CDR3 spans 16 residues. The CDR3 is CASSHREQAQGQPQHF. Written as DNA, the CDR3 is TGCGCCAGCAGCCACCGGGAGCAGGCGCAGGGTCAGCCCCAGCATTTT.

This clone was seen just once. Here the CDR3 reads CATSIGQENTEAFF. CDR3 sequence (DNA): TGTGCCACCAGCATCGGACAGGAGAACACTGAAGCTTTCTTT. V is TRBV15 and J is TRBJ1-1, with TRBD1 identical over 7 bases. The V and J ends lost 4 bases and 1 base, in that order; junction bases with no gene match: 3. CDR1 and CDR2 (germline): LNHNV, YYDKDF (reference sequence). The CDR3 sequence is 14 residues long.

This chain uses TRBV9 with TRBJ2-3; 8 bases align to TRBD2. The germline V gene encodes CDR1 SGDLS and CDR2 YYNGEE. This CDR3 is 17 amino acids long. Germline trimming cut 0 bases from V and 2 bases from J; bases unmatched to any gene: 8. The CDR3 DNA is TGTGCCAGCAGCGTAGTTGTCTCGGGAGGGCCCACAGATACGCAGTATTTT. Amino acid sequence: CASSVVVSGGPTDTQYF.

The genes are TRBV7-9 and TRBJ2-5; D gene uncertain. V shed 10 bases and J shed 4 bases, with 10 bases lying between them. Germline CDR1 SEHNR, CDR2 FQNEAQ (reference sequence). This CDR3 has 11 amino acids. The CDR3 DNA is TGTGCCACACTAAACGGAGAGACCCAGTACTTC. The encoded protein is CATLNGETQYF.

This chain links TRBV4-1 with TRBJ2-1; possibly TRBD1 for D (5 bases). The length of the CDR3 is 15 residues. The germline V gene has CDR1 MGHRA and CDR2 YSYEKL. The germline V and J ends were trimmed by 0 bases and 7 bases, with 13 bases remaining between them. CDR3: CASSQDPRVGNEQFF. The CDR3 bases are TGCGCCAGCAGCCAAGATCCCAGGGTTGGGAATGAGCAGTTCTTC.

The chain links TRBV2 to TRBJ2-7, with 8 nucleotides matching TRBD2. Germline CDR1 is SNHLY and CDR2 is FYNNEI. J lost 3 bases, V lost 6 bases, and 1 base had no gene match. The CDR3 has 12 residues. CDR3 coding DNA: TGTGCCAGCAGGGCGGGGGGCTACGAGCAGTACTTC. It specifies CASRAGGYEQYF. The full variable domain, rest sourced from reference TRBV2 and TRBJ2-7, is EPEVTQTPSHQVTQMGQEVILRCVPISNHLYFYWYRQILGQKVEFLVSFYNNEISEKSEIFDDQFSVERPDGSNFTLKIRSTKLEDSAMYFCASRAGGYEQYFGPGTRLTVT.

This sequence joins TRBV13 and TRBJ2-7; tentatively, D is TRBD2 (5 bases). With 4 bases removed from V and 0 bases from J, the gap between germline ends came to 22 bases. Germline CDR1 and CDR2: PRHDT and FYEKMQ (reference sequence). The CDR3 has 18 amino acids. The DNA of the CDR3 is TGTGCCAGCAGCTATATACTACATTCGGGGTCACCCTCCTACGAGCAGTACTTC. Amino acids: CASSYILHSGSPSYEQYF. Supplemented by reference TRBV13 and TRBJ2-7, the full variable domain reads AAGVIQSPRHLIKEKRETATLKCYPIPRHDTVYWYQQGPGQDPQFLISFYEKMQSDKGSIPDRFSAQQFSDYHSELNMSSLELGDSALYFCASSYILHSGSPSYEQYFGPGTRLTVT.

V gene TRBV10-3 combines with J gene TRBJ2-1; 12 bases are shared with TRBD2. With 2 bases clipped from V and 1 base from J, the junction kept 3 bases outside the gene matches. Germline CDR1 reads ENHRY; CDR2 reads SYGVKD. The CDR3 has 17 amino acids. CDR3 sequence reads: CAISEGLAGHSYNEQFF. In nucleotides, the CDR3 is TGTGCCATCAGTGAGGGACTAGCGGGACATTCCTACAATGAGCAGTTCTTC.

The chain employs TRBV7-2 and TRBJ1-1; D is unresolved. Trimming removed 1 base at V and 5 bases at J, with 8 bases between. Germline V gene data show CDR1 as SGHTA and CDR2 as FQGNSA. This CDR3 contains 13 residues. CDR3 sequence reads: CASSLERFTEAFF. CDR3 nucleotides: TGTGCCAGCAGCTTAGAACGGTTTACTGAAGCTTTCTTT. Complete variable domain (other parts from reference TRBV7-2 and TRBJ1-1): GAGVSQSPSNKVTEKGKDVELRCDPISGHTALYWYRQSLGQGLEFLIYFQGNSAPDKSGLPSDRFSAERTGGSVSTLTIQRTQQEDSAVYLCASSLERFTEAFFGQGTRLTVV.

The V call is TRBV25-1, the J call TRBJ2-7; no firm D call. This CDR3 region has 13 residues. V dropped 3 bases and J dropped 2 bases, with 8 bases sitting between them. The germline CDR1 and CDR2 sequences are MGHDK and SYGVNS. The CDR3 here is CASSDARTYEQYF. The CDR3 bases are TGTGCCAGCAGTGACGCGAGAACCTACGAGCAGTACTTC.

The rearrangement uses TRBV11-3 and TRBJ1-1, with D possibly matching TRBD1 (5 bases). The CDR3 spans 18 residues. The V gene lost 2 bases and the J gene lost 1 base, with 20 bases spanning the gap. The germline gives CDR1 SGHNT, CDR2 YENEEA. The CDR3 sequence: CASSLTTLPGSANTEAFF. The CDR3 nucleotides are TGTGCCAGCAGCTTAACAACGTTGCCAGGGTCCGCGAACACTGAAGCTTTCTTT.

The chain employs TRBV25-1 and TRBJ2-7, with 8 bases matching TRBD1. This CDR3 spans 14 amino acids. CDR1 MGHDK and CDR2 SYGVNS come from the germline V gene. Germline trimming cut 5 bases from V and 2 bases from J; bases unmatched to any gene: 5. The CDR3 is CASSRTGITYEQYF. The CDR3 nucleotides read TGTGCCAGCAGTAGGACAGGGATTACCTACGAGCAGTACTTC.

V and J are TRBV4-1 and TRBJ2-7; the D gene is possibly TRBD1 (5 bases). Germline CDR1 and CDR2: MGHRA and YSYEKL. Trimming cost V 4 bases and J 7 bases, with 14 bases left between them. This CDR3 comprises 13 residues. The CDR3 nucleotides are TGCGCCAGCAGCCCAACGGTGGGGCGGGAGCAGTACTTC. Translation: CASSPTVGREQYF.